This T cell receptor (beta chain) was captured by sequencing in a study of T cells after yellow fever vaccination. A process of 5'RACE template switching, which added a universal primer site and UMIs, was used to make TCR cDNA. TCRdb redid the calling of the 5' RACE reads with MiXCR, one entry per CDR3 protein. The sample comprises hundreds of thousands of distinct CDR3 sequences, about 5% of which are singletons, and around 3.5% rests with the top ten. Study outcomes and limitations: The secondary T-cell response peaked on day 5, not day 15, but was weaker. Abundant bulk-population clonotypes could contaminate the FACS-sorted repertoires.

Trimming stripped 6 bases from V and 2 bases from J, with 14 bases between. CDR1 is DFQATT, CDR2 SNEGSKA, per germline (reference sequence). The CDR3 has 14 residues. This clonotype was found many times. Its antigen is still unknown. The material was CD4+ T cells sorted from PBMCs, obtained on the day of the yellow fever booster vaccination. The sequence derives from a man between 18 and 29 years old who received the YFV17D yellow fever vaccine. The chain couples TRBV20-1 to TRBJ1-5; D possibly corresponds to TRBD1 (5 bases). The CDR3 sequence is CSALLGGGNQPQHF. The CDR3 DNA reads TGCAGTGCCCTACTAGGAGGGGGCAATCAGCCCCAGCATTTT.